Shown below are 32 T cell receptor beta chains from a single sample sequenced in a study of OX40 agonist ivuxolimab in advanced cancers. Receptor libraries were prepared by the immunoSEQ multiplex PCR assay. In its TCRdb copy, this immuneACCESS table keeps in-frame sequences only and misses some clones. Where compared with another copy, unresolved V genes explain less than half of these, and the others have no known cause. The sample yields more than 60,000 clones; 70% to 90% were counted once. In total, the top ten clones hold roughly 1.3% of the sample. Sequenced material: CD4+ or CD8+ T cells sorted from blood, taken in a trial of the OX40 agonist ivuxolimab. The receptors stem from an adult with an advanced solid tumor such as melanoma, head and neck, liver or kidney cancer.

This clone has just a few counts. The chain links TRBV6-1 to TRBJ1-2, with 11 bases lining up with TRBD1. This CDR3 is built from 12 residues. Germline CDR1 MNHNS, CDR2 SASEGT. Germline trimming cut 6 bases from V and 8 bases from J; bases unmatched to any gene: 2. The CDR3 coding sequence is TGTGCCAGCAGGGACAGGGGGCTCGGCTACACCTTC. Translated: CASRDRGLGYTF.

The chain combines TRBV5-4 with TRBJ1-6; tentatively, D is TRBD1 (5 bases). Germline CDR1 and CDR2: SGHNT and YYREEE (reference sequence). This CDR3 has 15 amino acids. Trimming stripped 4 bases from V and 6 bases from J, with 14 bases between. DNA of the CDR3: TGTGCCAGCAGCCAACCGGGGGGATCTAATTCACCCCTCCACTTT. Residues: CASSQPGGSNSPLHF. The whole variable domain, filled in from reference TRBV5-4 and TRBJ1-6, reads ETGVTQSPTHLIKTRGQQVTLRCSSQSGHNTVSWYQQALGQGPQFIFQYYREEENGRGNFPPRFSGLQFPNYSSELNVNALELDDSALYLCASSQPGGSNSPLHFGNGTRLTVT.

The CDR3 sequence is CASSLVLRNTGELFF. The CDR3 bases are TGTGCCAGCAGCTTAGTCCTCAGGAACACCGGGGAGCTGTTTTTT. This sequence joins TRBV7-9 and TRBJ2-2, with unresolved D. The CDR3 length is 15 residues. Germline CDR1 and CDR2: SEHNR and FQNEAQ (reference sequence). Trimming removed 1 base at V and 1 base at J, with 7 bases between.

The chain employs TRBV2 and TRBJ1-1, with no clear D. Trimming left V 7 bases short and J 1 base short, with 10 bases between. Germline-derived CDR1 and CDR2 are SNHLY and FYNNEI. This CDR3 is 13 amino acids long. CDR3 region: CASTYTPNTEAFF. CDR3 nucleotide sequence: TGTGCCAGCACTTACACACCGAACACTGAAGCTTTCTTT.

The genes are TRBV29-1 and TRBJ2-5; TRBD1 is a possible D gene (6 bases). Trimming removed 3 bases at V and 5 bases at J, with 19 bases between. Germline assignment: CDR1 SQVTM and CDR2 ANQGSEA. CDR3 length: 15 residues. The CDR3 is CSVDRWQGNGETQYF. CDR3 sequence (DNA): TGCAGCGTTGATAGGTGGCAGGGGAACGGGGAGACCCAGTACTTC. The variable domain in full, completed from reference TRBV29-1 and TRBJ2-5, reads SAVISQKPSRDICQRGTSLTIQCQVDSQVTMMFWYRQQPGQSLTLIATANQGSEATYESGFVIDKFPISRPNLTFSTLTVSNMSPEDSSIYLCSVDRWQGNGETQYFGPGTRLLVL.

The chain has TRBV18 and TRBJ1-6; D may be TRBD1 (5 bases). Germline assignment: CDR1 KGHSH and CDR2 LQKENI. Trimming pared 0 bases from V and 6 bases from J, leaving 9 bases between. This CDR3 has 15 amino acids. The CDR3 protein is CASSPPGTGNSPLHF. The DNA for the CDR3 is TGTGCCAGCTCACCACCCGGGACTGGTAATTCACCCCTCCACTTT.

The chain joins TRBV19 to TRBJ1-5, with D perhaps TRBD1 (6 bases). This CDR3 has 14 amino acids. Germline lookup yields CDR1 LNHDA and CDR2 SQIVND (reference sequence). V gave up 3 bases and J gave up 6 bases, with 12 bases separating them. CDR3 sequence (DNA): TGTGCCAGTAGTATGGGGGCAGGGGTTCAGCCCCAGCATTTT. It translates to CASSMGAGVQPQHF.

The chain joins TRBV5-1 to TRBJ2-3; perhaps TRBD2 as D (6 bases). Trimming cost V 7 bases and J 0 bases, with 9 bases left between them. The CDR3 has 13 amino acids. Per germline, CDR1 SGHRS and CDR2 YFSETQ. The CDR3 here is CASESGSTDTQYF. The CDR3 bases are TGCGCCAGCGAGAGCGGGAGCACAGATACGCAGTATTTT.

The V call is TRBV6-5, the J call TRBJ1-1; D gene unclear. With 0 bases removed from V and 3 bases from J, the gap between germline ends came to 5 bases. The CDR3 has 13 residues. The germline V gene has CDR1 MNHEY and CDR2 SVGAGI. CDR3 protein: CASSYSGYTEAFF. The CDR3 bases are TGTGCCAGCAGTTACTCGGGTTACACTGAAGCTTTCTTT.

The CDR3 region has the DNA TGTGCCAGCAGTGACAGGGTAAAAACTGAAGCTTTCTTT. It translates to CASSDRVKTEAFF. This chain uses TRBV6-1 with TRBJ1-1; D possibly corresponds to TRBD1 (5 bases). The V end lost 3 bases, the J end lost 5 bases, and 10 bases lay between the germline ends. The CDR3 is made up of 13 amino acids. Germline assignment: CDR1 MNHNS and CDR2 SASEGT.

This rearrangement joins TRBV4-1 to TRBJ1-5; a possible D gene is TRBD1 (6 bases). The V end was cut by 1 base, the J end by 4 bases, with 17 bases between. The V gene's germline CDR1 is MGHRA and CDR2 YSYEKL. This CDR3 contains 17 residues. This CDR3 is CASSQGQARNLNQPQHF. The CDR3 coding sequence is TGCGCCAGCAGCCAAGGACAGGCGAGAAACCTTAATCAGCCCCAGCATTTT.

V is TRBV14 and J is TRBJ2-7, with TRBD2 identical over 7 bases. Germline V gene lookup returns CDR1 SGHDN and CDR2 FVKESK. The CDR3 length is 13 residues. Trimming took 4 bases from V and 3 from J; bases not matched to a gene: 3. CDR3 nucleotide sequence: TGTGCCAGCAGCCGACTAGCCAGCTACGAGCAGTACTTC. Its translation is CASSRLASYEQYF.

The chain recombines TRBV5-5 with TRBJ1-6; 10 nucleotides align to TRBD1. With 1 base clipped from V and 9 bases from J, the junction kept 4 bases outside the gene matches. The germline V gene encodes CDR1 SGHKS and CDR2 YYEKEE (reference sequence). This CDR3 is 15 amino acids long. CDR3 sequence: CASSLLDRGFSPLHF. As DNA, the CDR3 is TGTGCCAGCAGCTTGTTGGACAGGGGGTTTTCACCCCTCCACTTT.

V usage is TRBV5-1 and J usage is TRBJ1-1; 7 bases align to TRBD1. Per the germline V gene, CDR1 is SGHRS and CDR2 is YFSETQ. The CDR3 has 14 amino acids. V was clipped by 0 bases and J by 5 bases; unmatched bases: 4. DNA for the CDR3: TGCGCCAGCAGCTTGGAGTCAGGGGGTACTGAAGCTTTCTTT. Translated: CASSLESGGTEAFF.

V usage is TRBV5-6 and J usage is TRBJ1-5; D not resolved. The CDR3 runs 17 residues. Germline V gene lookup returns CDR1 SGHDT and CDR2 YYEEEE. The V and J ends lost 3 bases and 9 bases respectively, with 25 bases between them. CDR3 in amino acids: CASSSPRGGFLRWPQHF. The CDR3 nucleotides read TGTGCCAGCAGCTCCCCCCGGGGAGGGTTCCTTCGGTGGCCCCAGCATTTT.

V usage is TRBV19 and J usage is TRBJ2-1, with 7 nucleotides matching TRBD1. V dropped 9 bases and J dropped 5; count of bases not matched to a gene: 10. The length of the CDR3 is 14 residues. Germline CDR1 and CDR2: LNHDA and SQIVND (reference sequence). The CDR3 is CASRSRGPNNEQFF. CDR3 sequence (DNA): TGTGCCAGCCGTAGTAGGGGGCCTAACAATGAGCAGTTCTTC.

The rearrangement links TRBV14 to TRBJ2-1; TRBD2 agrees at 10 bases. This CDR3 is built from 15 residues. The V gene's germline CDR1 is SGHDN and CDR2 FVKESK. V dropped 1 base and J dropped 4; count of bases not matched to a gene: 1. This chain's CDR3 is CASSQVSGGYNEQFF. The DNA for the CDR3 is TGTGCCAGCAGCCAAGTTAGCGGGGGGTACAATGAGCAGTTCTTC.

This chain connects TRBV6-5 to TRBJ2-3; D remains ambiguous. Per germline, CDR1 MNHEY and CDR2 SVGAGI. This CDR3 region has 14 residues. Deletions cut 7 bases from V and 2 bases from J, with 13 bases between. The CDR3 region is CASKSTLPTDTQYF. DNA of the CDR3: TGTGCCAGCAAGTCGACCTTGCCCACAGATACGCAGTATTTT.

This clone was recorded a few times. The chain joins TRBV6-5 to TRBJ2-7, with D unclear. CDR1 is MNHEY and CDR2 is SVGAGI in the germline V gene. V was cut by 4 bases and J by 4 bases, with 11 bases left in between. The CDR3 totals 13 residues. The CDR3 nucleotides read TGTGCCAGCAGTTCCCAACCCGCGTACGAGCAGTACTTC. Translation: CASSSQPAYEQYF.

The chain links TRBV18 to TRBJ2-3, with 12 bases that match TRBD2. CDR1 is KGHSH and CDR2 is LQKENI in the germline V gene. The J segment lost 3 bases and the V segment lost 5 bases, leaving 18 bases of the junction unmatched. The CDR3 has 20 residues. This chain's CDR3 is CASSSFVQLTSGGPTDTQYF. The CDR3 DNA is TGTGCCAGCTCATCGTTCGTACAGTTGACTAGCGGGGGACCAACAGATACGCAGTATTTT.

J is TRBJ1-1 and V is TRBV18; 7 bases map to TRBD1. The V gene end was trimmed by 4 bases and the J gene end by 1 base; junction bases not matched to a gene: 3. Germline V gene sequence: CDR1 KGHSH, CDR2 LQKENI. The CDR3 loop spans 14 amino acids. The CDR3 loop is CASSLGQRNTEAFF. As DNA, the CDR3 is TGTGCCAGCTCACTGGGACAGAGGAACACTGAAGCTTTCTTT.

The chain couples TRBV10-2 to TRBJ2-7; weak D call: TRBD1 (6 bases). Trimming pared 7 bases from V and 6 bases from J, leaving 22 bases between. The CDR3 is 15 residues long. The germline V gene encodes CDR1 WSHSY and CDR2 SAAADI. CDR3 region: CASMGTQGTTSEQYF. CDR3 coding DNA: TGCGCCAGCATGGGGACCCAGGGGACGACCTCCGAGCAGTACTTC.

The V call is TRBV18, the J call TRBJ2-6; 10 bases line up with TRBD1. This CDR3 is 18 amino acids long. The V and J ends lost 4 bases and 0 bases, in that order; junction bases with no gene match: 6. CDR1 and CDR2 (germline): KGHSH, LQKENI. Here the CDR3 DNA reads TGTGCCAGCTCACTCGGACAGGGGGTGCACTCTGGGGCCAACGTCCTGACTTTC. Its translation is CASSLGQGVHSGANVLTF.

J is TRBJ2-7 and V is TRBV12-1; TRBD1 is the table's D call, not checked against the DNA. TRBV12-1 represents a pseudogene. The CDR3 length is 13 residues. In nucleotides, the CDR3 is TGTGCCAGCAGCTTTGGGAAGACAAACAATCAGTACTTC. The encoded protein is CASSFGKTNNQYF.

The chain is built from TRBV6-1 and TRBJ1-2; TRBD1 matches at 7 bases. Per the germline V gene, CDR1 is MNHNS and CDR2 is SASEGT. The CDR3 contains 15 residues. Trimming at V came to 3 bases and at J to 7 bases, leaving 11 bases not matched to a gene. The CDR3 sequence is CASSESSPGGVGYTF. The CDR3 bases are TGTGCCAGCAGTGAGTCGTCCCCAGGGGGGGTTGGCTACACCTTC.

The CDR3: CASRSTSGQETQYF. CDR3 coding DNA: TGCGCCAGCAGAAGCACTAGCGGCCAAGAGACCCAGTACTTC. The chain is built from TRBV5-1 and TRBJ2-5, with TRBD2 matching over 8 bases. Germline V gives CDR1 SGHRS, CDR2 YFSETQ. The CDR3 is 14 amino acids. The V gene end was trimmed by 5 bases and the J gene end by 1 base; junction bases not matched to a gene: 4.

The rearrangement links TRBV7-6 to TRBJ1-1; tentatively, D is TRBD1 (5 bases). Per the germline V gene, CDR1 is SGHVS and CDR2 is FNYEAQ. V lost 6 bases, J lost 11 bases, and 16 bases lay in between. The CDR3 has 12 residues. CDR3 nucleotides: TGTGCCAGCAGTCTTAGGTCGGGGCGGGCTTTCTTT. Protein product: CASSLRSGRAFF.

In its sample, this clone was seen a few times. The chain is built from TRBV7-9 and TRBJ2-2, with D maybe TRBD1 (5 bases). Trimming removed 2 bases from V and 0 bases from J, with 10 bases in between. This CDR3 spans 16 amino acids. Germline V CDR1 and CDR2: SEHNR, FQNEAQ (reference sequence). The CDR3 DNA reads TGTGCCAGCAGCTTAAGACAGTCAGCGAACACCGGGGAGCTGTTTTTT. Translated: CASSLRQSANTGELFF.

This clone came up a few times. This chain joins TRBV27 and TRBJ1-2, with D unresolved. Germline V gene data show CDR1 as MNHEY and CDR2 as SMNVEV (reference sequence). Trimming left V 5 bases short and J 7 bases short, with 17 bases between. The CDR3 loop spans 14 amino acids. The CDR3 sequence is CASSVQAGARGYTF. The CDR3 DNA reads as TGTGCCAGCAGTGTACAAGCCGGTGCGCGTGGCTACACCTTC.

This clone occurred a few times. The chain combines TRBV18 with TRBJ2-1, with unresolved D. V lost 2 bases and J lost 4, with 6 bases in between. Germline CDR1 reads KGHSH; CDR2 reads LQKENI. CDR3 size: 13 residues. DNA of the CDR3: TGTGCCAGCTCACCAGACGTATACAATGAGCAGTTCTTC. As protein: CASSPDVYNEQFF.

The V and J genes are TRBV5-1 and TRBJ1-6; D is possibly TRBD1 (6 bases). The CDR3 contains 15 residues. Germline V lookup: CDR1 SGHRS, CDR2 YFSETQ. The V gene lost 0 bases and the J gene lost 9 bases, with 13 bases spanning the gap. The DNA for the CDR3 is TGCGCCAGCAGCTTGGGGACAGAGCGCAGTTCACCCCTCCACTTT. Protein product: CASSLGTERSSPLHF.

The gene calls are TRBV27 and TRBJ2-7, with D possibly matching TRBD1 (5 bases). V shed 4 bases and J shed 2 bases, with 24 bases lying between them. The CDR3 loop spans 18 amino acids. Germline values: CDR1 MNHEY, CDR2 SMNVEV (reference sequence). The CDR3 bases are TGTGCCAGCAGTTCCATCTTACCTTGGGGCCCCCCTGCCTACGAGCAGTACTTC. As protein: CASSSILPWGPPAYEQYF.